The T cell receptor beta chain described here comes from a study of T cells after yellow fever vaccination. Generation of TCR cDNA used 5'RACE template switching (which added a universal primer site and UMIs). TCRdb re-called the 5' RACE reads with MiXCR, one entry per CDR3 protein. The sample records approximately 550,000 distinct CDR3 sequences, about 13% being singletons. Germline V gives CDR1 SGHTA, CDR2 FQGNSA. CDR3 length equals 14 residues. V lost 5 bases to trimming and J lost 0 bases, with 11 bases between them. The gene calls are TRBV7-2 and TRBJ2-7; no reliable D call. The origin of this receptor is a man aged 25 to 40 who received the YFV17D yellow fever vaccine. Sample: PBMCs, taken on the day of the yellow fever booster vaccination. CDR3 DNA sequence: TGTGCCAGCAGCGCCCGCGTTAGCTCCTACGAGCAGTACTTC. This encodes CASSARVSSYEQYF.